This T cell receptor beta chain comes out of a study of CD8+CD57+ T cells in acquired aplastic anemia. Study summary: CD4+ cell libraries from healthy donors averaged about 10.8 million reads.

The CDR3 extends over 14 amino acids. Trimming pared 0 bases from V and 7 bases from J, leaving 13 bases between. The template for TCR beta VDJ and CDR3 sequence profiling was genomic DNA. TCRdb reanalysed the reads using MiXCR and keeps one entry per CDR3 protein. The sample contains about 220,000 distinct CDR3 sequences, approximately 35% of which appear only once. There are many counts of this clonotype. J is TRBJ2-7 and V is TRBV12-3 or TRBV12-4; D is possibly TRBD2 (6 bases). The sequencing sample was made of sorted CD4+, CD8+, or CD8+CD57+ T cells (not recorded which) from PBMCs. This sequence was found in a human donor in good health, serving as a control. The CDR3 sequence is CASSLALRGGEQYF. In DNA form, the CDR3 reads TGTGCCAGCAGTTTAGCGCTGCGGGGTGGAGAGCAGTACTTC.